Reported below is one T cell receptor (beta chain). J was trimmed by 4 bases and V by 5 bases; bases with no gene match: 4. The CDR3 is made up of 13 amino acids. Germline V gene sequence: CDR1 MNHEY, CDR2 SVGAGI. These data belong to a study of technical replicates of blood from several donors. Sequenced by immunoSEQ multiplex PCR; TCRdb stores in-frame clones only, minus some. Among tens of thousands of clones, around 94% were seen once, and the ten largest hold over 0.2%. The clonotype originates from a human donor in good health. The V call is TRBV6-5, the J call TRBJ1-2; 7 bases fit TRBD1. The specimen sequenced was T cells isolated from PBMCs. CDR3 sequence (DNA): TGTGCCAGCAGTCGACAGGGAGTCTATGGCTACACCTTC. Its protein product is CASSRQGVYGYTF.